This paragraph reports one T cell receptor beta chain. The antigen is unknown. Produced via immunoSEQ multiplex PCR; TCRdb's table is partial and in-frame only. The sample has 120,000 or so clones, approximately 91% seen once. Separate from the approximately 600-subject first cohort was the approximately 120-subject validation cohort, to which the donors belonged. This record comes from a study of cytomegalovirus exposure and HLA in healthy donors. Germline V gene data show CDR1 as SGHVS and CDR2 as FQNEAQ. With V trimmed by 8 bases and J by 11 bases, 11 bases remained unmatched. CDR3 size: 12 residues. General study results and limits: The authors enumerated around 150 TCR beta chains as linked to cytomegalovirus. Most TCRs appeared rarely, but some public TCRs recurred in many donors.

The receptor was isolated from a young man in good health and CMV-seropositive. V and J are TRBV7-8 and TRBJ1-1; TRBD1 aligns across 7 bases. The sample was PBMCs. CDR3 nucleotide sequence: TGTGCCAGCCGTGAAAACAGGGGCATTGCTTTCTTT. Translated: CASRENRGIAFF. Based on the CDR3 plus reference TRBV7-8 and TRBJ1-1, the full variable domain is GAGVSQSPRYKVAKRGQDVALRCDPISGHVSLFWYQQALGQGPEFLTYFQNEAQLDKSGLPSDRFFAERPEGSVSTLKIQRTQQEDSAVYLCASRENRGIAFFGQGTRLTVV.